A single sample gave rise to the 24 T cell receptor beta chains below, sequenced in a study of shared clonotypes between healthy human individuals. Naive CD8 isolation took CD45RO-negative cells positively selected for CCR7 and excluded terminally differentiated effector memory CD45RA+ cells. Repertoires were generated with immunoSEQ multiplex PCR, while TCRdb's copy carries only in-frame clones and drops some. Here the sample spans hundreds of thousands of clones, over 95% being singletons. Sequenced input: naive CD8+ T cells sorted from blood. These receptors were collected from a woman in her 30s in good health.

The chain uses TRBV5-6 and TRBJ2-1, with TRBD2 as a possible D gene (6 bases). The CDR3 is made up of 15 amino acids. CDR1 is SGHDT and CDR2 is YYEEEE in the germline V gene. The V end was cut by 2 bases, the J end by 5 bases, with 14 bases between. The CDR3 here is CASSFSGPRNNEQFF. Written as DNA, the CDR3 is TGTGCCAGCAGCTTTAGCGGCCCCAGGAACAATGAGCAGTTCTTC.

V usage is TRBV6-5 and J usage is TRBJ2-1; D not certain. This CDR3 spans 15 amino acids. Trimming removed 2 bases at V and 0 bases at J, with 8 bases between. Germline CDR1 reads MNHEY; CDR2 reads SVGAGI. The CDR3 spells CASSYTVSSYNEQFF. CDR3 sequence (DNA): TGTGCCAGCAGTTACACAGTCAGCTCCTACAATGAGCAGTTCTTC.

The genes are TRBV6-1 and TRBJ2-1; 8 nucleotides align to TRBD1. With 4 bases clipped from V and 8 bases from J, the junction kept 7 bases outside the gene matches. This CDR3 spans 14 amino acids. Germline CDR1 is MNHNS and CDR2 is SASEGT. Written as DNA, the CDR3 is TGTGCCAGCAGTGTGGACAGGGCTGTTCATGAGCAGTTCTTC. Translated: CASSVDRAVHEQFF.

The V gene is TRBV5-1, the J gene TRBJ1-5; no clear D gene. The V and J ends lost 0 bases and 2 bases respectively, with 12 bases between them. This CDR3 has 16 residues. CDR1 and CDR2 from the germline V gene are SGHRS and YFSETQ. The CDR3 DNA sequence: TGCGCCAGCAGCTTGGAAAGTAGGGAAGGCAATCAGCCCCAGCATTTT. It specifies CASSLESREGNQPQHF. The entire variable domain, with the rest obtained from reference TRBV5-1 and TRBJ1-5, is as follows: KAGVTQTPRYLIKTRGQQVTLSCSPISGHRSVSWYQQTPGQGLQFLFEYFSETQRNKGNFPGRFSGRQFSNSRSEMNVSTLELGDSALYLCASSLESREGNQPQHFGDGTRLSIL.

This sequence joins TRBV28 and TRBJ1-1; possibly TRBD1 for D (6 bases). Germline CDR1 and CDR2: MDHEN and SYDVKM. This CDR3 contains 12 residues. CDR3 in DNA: TGTGGAACAGGGTGGCCGGCCACTGAAGCTTTCTTT. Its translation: CGTGWPATEAFF.

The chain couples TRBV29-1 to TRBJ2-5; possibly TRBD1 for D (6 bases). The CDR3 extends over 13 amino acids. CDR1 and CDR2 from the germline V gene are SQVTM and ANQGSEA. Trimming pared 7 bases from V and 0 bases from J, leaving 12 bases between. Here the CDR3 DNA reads TGCAGCGCGAGGGGGAGCCACCAAGAGACCCAGTACTTC. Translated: CSARGSHQETQYF.

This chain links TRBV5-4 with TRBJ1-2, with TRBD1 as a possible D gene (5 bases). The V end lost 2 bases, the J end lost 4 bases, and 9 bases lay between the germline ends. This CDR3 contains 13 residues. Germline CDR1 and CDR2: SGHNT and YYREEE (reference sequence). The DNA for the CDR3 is TGTGCCAGCAGCTTCGGGGGGACCTATGGCTACACCTTC. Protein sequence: CASSFGGTYGYTF.

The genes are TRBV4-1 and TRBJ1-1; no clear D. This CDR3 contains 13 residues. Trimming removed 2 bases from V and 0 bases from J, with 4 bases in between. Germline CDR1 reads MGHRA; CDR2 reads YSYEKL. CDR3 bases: TGCGCCAGCAGCCAAAACATGAACACTGAAGCTTTCTTT. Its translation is CASSQNMNTEAFF.

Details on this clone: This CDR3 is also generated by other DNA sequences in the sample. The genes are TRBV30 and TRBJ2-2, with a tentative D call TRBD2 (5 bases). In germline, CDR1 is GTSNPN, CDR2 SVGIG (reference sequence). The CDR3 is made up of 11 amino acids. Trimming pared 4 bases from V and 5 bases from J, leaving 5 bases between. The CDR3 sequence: CAWTGTGELFF. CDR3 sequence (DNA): TGTGCCTGGACGGGGACCGGGGAGCTGTTTTTT.

The chain's CDR3 is CASSIGALDRDTQYF. The CDR3 nucleotides read TGTGCCAGTAGTATAGGTGCTTTGGATCGCGATACGCAGTATTTT. The chain has TRBV19 and TRBJ2-3; D unclear. The CDR3 runs 15 residues. V lost 1 base and J 6 bases, leaving 14 bases between the germline ends. Germline V gene lookup returns CDR1 LNHDA and CDR2 SQIVND (reference sequence).

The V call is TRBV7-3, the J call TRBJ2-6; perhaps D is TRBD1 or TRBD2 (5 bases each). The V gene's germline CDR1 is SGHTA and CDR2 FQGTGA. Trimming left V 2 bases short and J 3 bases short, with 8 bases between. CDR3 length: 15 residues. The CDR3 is CASSLEGFGANVLTF. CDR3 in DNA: TGTGCCAGCAGCTTAGAGGGGTTTGGGGCCAACGTCCTGACTTTC. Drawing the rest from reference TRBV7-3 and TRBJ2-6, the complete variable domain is GAGVSQTPSNKVTEKGKYVELRCDPISGHTALYWYRQSLGQGPEFLIYFQGTGAADDSGLPNDRFFAVRPEGSVSTLKIQRTERGDSAVYLCASSLEGFGANVLTFGAGSRLTVL.

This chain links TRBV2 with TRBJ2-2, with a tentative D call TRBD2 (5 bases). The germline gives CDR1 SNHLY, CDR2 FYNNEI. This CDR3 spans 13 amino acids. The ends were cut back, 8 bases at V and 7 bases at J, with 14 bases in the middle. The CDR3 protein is CASGRGEGGELFF. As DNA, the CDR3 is TGTGCCAGCGGTCGGGGAGAGGGCGGGGAGCTGTTTTTT.

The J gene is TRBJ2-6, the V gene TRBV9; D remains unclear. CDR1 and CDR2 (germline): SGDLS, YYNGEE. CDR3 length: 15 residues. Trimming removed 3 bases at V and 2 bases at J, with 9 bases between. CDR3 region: CASSAQFPGANVLTF. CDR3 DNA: TGTGCCAGCAGCGCTCAGTTTCCTGGGGCCAACGTCCTGACTTTC.

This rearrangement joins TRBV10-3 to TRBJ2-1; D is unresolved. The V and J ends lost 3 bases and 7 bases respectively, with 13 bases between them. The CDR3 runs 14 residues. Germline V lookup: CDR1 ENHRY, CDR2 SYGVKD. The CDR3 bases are TGTGCCATCAGTGATTGGCCCCCAGGAAATGAGCAGTTCTTC. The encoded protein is CAISDWPPGNEQFF.

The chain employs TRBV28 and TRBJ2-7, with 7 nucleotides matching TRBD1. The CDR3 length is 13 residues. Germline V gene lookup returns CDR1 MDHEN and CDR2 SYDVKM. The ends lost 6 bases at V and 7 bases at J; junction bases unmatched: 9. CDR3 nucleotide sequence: TGTGCCAGCAGGATAGGGACACAGGGGGAGCAGTACTTC. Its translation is CASRIGTQGEQYF.

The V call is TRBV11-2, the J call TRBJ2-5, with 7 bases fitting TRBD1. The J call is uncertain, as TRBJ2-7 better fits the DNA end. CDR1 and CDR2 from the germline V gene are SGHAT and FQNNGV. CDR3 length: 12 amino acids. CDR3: CASSWTGYEQYF. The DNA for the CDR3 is TGTGCCAGCAGCTGGACAGGCTACGAGCAGTACTTC.

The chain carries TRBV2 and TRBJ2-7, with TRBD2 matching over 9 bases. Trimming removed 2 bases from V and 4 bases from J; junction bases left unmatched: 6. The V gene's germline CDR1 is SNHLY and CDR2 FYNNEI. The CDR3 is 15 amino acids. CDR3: CASSEFTSGLYEQYF. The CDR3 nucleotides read TGTGCCAGCAGTGAATTTACTAGCGGGCTGTACGAGCAGTACTTC.

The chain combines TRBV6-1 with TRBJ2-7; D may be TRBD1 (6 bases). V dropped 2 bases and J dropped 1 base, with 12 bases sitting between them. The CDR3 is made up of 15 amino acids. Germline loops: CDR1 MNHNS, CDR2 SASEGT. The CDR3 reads CASSEYPGVSYEQYF. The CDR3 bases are TGTGCCAGCAGTGAATATCCAGGGGTTTCCTACGAGCAGTACTTC.

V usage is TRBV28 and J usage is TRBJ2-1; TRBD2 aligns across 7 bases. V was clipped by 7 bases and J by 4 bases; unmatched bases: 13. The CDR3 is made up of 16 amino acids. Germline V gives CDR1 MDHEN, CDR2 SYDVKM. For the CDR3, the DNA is TGTGCCAGCACCGCCCCTGCGACTAGCACGTACAATGAGCAGTTCTTC. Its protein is CASTAPATSTYNEQFF.

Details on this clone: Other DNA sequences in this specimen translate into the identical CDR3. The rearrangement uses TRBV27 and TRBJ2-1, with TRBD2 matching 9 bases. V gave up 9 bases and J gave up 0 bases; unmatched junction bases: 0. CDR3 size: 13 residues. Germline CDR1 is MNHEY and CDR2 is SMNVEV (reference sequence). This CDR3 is CASSGSSYNEQFF. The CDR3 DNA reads TGTGCCAGTAGCGGGAGCTCCTACAATGAGCAGTTCTTC.

The CDR3 loop reads CATSRDRGLADTQYF. CDR3 DNA sequence: TGTGCCACCAGCAGAGATAGGGGGTTGGCAGATACGCAGTATTTT. This chain joins TRBV15 and TRBJ2-3, with D tentatively TRBD1 (6 bases). The CDR3 totals 15 residues. Germline loops: CDR1 LNHNV, CDR2 YYDKDF (reference sequence). Trimming cost V 0 bases and J 4 bases, with 11 bases left between them.

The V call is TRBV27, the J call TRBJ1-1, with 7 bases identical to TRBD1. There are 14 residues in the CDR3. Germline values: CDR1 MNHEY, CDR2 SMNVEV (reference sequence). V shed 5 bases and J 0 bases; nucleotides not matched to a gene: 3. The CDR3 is CASSAGQLNTEAFF. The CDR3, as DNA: TGTGCCAGCAGTGCGGGACAGTTGAACACTGAAGCTTTCTTT.

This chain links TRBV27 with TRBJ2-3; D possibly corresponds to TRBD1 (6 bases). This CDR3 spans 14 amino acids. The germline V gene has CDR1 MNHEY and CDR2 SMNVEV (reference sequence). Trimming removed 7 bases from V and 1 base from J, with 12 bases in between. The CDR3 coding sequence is TGTGCCAGCAATCGGGCAGGGGGCACAGATACGCAGTATTTT. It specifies CASNRAGGTDTQYF.

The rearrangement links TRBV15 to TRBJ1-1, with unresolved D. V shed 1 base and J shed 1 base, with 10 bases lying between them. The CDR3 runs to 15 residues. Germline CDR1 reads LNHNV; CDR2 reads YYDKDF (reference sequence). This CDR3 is CATSRAWGGNTEAFF. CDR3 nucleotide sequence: TGTGCCACCAGCAGAGCGTGGGGAGGGAACACTGAAGCTTTCTTT.